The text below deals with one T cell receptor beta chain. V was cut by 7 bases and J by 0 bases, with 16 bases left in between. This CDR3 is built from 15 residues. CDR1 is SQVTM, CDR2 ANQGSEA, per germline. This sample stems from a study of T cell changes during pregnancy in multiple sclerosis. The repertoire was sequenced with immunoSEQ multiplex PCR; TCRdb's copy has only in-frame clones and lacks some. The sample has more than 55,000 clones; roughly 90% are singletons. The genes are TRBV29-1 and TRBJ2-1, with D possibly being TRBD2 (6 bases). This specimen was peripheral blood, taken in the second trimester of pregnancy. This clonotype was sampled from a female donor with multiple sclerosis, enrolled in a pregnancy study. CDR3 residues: CSGRLDWSSYNEQFF. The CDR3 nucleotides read TGCAGCGGCCGACTAGATTGGAGCTCCTACAATGAGCAGTTCTTC.